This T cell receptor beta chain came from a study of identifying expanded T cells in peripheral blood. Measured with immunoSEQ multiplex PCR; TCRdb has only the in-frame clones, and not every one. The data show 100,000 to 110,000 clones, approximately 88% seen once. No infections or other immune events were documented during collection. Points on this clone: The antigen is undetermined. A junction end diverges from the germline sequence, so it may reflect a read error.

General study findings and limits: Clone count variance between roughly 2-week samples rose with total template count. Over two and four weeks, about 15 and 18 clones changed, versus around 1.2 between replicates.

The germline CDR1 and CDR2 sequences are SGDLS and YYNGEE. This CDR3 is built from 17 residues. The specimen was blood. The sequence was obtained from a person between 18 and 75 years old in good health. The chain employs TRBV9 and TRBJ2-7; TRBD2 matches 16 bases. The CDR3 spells CASSGGLAGGPSDEQYF. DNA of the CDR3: TGTGCCAGCAGCGGGGGACTAGCGGGAGGGCCCTCCGACGAGCAGTACTTC.